This paragraph covers one TCR beta chain sequence. What it binds is unknown. Germline loops: CDR1 SGDLS, CDR2 YYNGEE. The CDR3 extends over 11 amino acids. The ends were cut back, 4 bases at V and 8 bases at J, with 9 bases in the middle. The method was immunoSEQ multiplex PCR; TCRdb's version includes in-frame clones alone and lacks a portion of them. Among around 140,000 clones listed, 92% were seen once. The sample is drawn from a study of T cell responses to AZD1222 COVID-19 vaccine. Regarding the study as a whole: Nearly half of unique spike-specific TCRs reportedly avoided B.1.351 and B.1.1.7 mutated regions. Clonal diversity may have been underestimated, and the donors were mostly white British, with more females than males. At study baseline, merely five or six AZD1222 recipients were seropositive. Without day 14 samples, only post-peak T cell repertoires were studied.

The receptor was derived from an adult who received the AZD1222 COVID-19 vaccine. The rearrangement joins TRBV9 to TRBJ1-2; possible D gene TRBD1, 5 bases. The input for sequencing was peripheral blood, taken 28 days after the second AZD1222 dose. The CDR3 DNA is TGTGCCAGCAGCCAGGGTTGGGGCTACACCTTC. Translating it yields CASSQGWGYTF.